Included here is one T cell receptor (beta chain) sequence, with context. Other nucleotide sequences from this sample produce the same CDR3. This sample was included in a study of blood T cell repertoires in COVID-19. Study-level background: Resolution of symptoms, clearance, or two negative PCRs was present in recovered Cohort 3 donors. In each case, the material was cDNA or gDNA derived from T cells, B-cell-depleted T cells, or PBMCs.

Sequenced by immunoSEQ multiplex PCR; TCRdb stores in-frame clones only, minus some. The data hold roughly 200,000 clones, with 86% observed a single time. This study enrolled people aged 18 to 89 from 20 to 25 US geographic areas. Participants were placed into cohorts based on the clinical history they reported. The CDR3 extends over 11 amino acids. Germline values: CDR1 SGHAT, CDR2 FQNNGV. V dropped 1 base and J dropped 6 bases, with 3 bases sitting between them. Sequenced sample: PBMCs or T cells enriched from blood (not recorded which). The source is a woman aged 40 to 49 in a cohort exposed to, infected with or recovered from COVID-19 (not recorded which). The V call is TRBV11-2, the J call TRBJ1-1, with D unresolved. The CDR3 reads CASSLASEAFF. CDR3 nucleotides: TGTGCCAGCAGCTTAGCCTCTGAAGCTTTCTTT.